The 9 T cell receptor beta chains given below trace back to one sample, sequenced in a study of CD8+CD57+ T cells in acquired aplastic anemia. Genomic DNA was employed as the template in profiling TCR beta VDJ and CDR3. TCRdb re-analysed the reads in MiXCR, keeping a single row per CDR3 protein. The profile covers fewer than 80,000 distinct CDR3 sequences, with about 70% appearing a single time and approximately 80% taken by the ten largest. Before being chosen for sequencing, patients had shown CD8+CD57+ cell expansion by flow cytometry. Sequenced input: sorted CD4+, CD8+, or CD8+CD57+ T cells (not recorded which) from PBMCs. The receptors stem from a human donor with aplastic anemia.

The chain carries TRBV2 and TRBJ2-7; 7 positions match TRBD2. The CDR3 runs 14 residues. CDR1 is SNHLY and CDR2 is FYNNEI in the germline V gene. The junction had 13 bases not matched to a gene; V was cut back by 8 bases and J by 6 bases. The CDR3 DNA follows: TGTGCCAGCTGCTACACGGGGGAGGGATTCGAGCAGTACTTC. Translation: CASCYTGEGFEQYF.

V usage is TRBV11-1 and J usage is TRBJ2-3, with TRBD2 matching 15 bases. CDR3 length equals 20 residues. Trimming removed 0 bases from V and 1 base from J; junction bases left unmatched: 8. Germline assignment: CDR1 SGHAT and CDR2 FQDESV (reference sequence). For the CDR3, the DNA is TGTGCCAGCAGCTTAGCCGCAGGGACTAGCGGGAGGATCGGCACAGATACGCAGTATTTT. Translated, it gives CASSLAAGTSGRIGTDTQYF.

The gene calls are TRBV20-1 and TRBJ2-7; 9 bases agree with TRBD2. Germline CDR1 DFQATT, CDR2 SNEGSKA (reference sequence). V was pared by 4 bases and J by 1 base, with 8 bases of the junction left unmatched. This CDR3 spans 15 amino acids. CDR3 in amino acids: CSAMRASGISYEQYF. Written as DNA, the CDR3 is TGCAGTGCTATGAGGGCTAGCGGGATATCCTACGAGCAGTACTTC.

CDR3 in amino acids: CASSTGTPPVYEQYF. The CDR3 coding sequence is TGTGCCAGCAGTACCGGGACTCCCCCTGTCTACGAGCAGTACTTC. V is TRBV2 and J is TRBJ2-7; possible D gene TRBD2, 6 bases. The CDR3 sequence is 15 residues long. V lost 5 bases, J lost 3 bases, and 17 bases lay in between. In germline, CDR1 is SNHLY, CDR2 FYNNEI.

This chain uses TRBV7-6 with TRBJ1-2; 11 bases align to TRBD1. Germline assignment: CDR1 SGHVS and CDR2 FNYEAQ. CDR3 length equals 15 residues. V dropped 3 bases and J dropped 4; count of bases not matched to a gene: 4. CDR3 amino acids: CASSLGTGGTYGYTF. The CDR3 nucleotides are TGTGCCAGCAGCTTGGGGACAGGGGGTACCTATGGCTACACCTTC.

The rearrangement uses TRBV2 and TRBJ2-7; D might be TRBD1 (6 bases). Looked up from germline, CDR1 is SNHLY and CDR2 is FYNNEI. V dropped 6 bases and J dropped 5 bases, with 20 bases sitting between them. This CDR3 has 15 residues. The CDR3 DNA is TGTGCCAGCAGCCAAGAGGAACAGGGTGGTAACGAGCAGTACTTC. It is translated as CASSQEEQGGNEQYF.

The rearrangement uses TRBV24-1 and TRBJ2-1, with TRBD2 identical over 11 bases. Trimming at V came to 4 bases and at J to 10 bases, leaving 11 bases not matched to a gene. Germline lookup yields CDR1 KGHDR and CDR2 SFDVKD. The CDR3 contains 16 residues. The CDR3 loop reads CATSDLGLAGGGEQFF. CDR3 bases: TGTGCCACCAGTGACTTAGGACTAGCGGGTGGTGGAGAGCAGTTCTTC.

This clonotype occurred a few times. The chain employs TRBV20-1 and TRBJ1-1; D call uncertain. With 3 bases removed from V and 8 bases from J, the gap between germline ends came to 16 bases. This CDR3 is built from 13 residues. Germline V gene data show CDR1 as DFQATT and CDR2 as SNEGSKA (reference sequence). CDR3 coding DNA: TGCAGTGCTAGGGAGGCAGGCGTGTACGAAGCTTTCTTT. Amino acids: CSAREAGVYEAFF.

V gene TRBV24-1 combines with J gene TRBJ1-1, with a tentative D call TRBD1 (5 bases). This CDR3 comprises 13 residues. Germline V lookup: CDR1 KGHDR, CDR2 SFDVKD. Trimming removed 6 bases at V and 0 bases at J, with 7 bases between. This chain's CDR3 is CATSLGVNTEAFF. The CDR3 nucleotides read TGTGCCACCAGTTTGGGGGTGAACACTGAAGCTTTCTTT.